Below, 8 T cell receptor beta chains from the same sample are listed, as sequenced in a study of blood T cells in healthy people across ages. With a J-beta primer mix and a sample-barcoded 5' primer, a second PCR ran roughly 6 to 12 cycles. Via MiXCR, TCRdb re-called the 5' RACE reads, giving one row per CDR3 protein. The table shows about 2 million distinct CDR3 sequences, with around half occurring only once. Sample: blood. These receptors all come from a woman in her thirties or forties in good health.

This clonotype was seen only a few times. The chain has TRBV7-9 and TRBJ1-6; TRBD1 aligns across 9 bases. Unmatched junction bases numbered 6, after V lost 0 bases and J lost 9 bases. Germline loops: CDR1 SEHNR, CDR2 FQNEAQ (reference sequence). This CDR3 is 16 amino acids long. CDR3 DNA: TGTGCCAGCAGCTTAGCGATCGGGGACAGGGTTTCACCCCTCCACTTT. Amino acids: CASSLAIGDRVSPLHF.

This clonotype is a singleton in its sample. The CDR3 sequence is CASSLYQTSGYTF. CDR3 nucleotides: TGTGCCAGCAGTTTATACCAGACAAGCGGCTACACCTTC. The rearrangement uses TRBV28 and TRBJ1-2; D uncertain. The CDR3 covers 13 residues. Germline lookup yields CDR1 MDHEN and CDR2 SYDVKM. Trimming shortened V by 1 base and J by 8 bases, and 11 bases separated the two germline ends.

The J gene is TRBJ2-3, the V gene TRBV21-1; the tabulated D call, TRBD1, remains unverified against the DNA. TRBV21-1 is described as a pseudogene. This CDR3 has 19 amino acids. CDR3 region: CASSKDGFDRPVSTDTQYF. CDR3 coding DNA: TGTGCCAGCAGCAAAGACGGCTTTGACAGGCCGGTTAGCACAGATACGCAGTATTTT.

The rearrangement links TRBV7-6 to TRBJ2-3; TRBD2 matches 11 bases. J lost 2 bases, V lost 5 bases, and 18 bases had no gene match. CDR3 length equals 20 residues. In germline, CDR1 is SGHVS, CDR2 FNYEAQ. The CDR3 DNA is TGTGCCAGCAGCCCCCGGCCCGGGCTAGCGGGGGGCCGGAACACAGATACGCAGTATTTT. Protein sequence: CASSPRPGLAGGRNTDTQYF.

The CDR3 coding sequence is TGTGCCAGCAGTGAACGGGGGATCGAGACCCAGTACTTC. Amino acid sequence: CASSERGIETQYF. V usage is TRBV2 and J usage is TRBJ2-4; possible D gene TRBD2, 6 bases. The tail of the sequence fits TRBJ2-5 better, so the J call may be wrong. CDR3 length: 13 residues. Per the germline V gene, CDR1 is SNHLY and CDR2 is FYNNEI.

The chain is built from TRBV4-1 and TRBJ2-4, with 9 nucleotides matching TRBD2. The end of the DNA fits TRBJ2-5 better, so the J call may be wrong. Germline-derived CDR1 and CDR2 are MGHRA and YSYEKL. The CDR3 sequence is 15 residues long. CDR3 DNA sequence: TGCGCCAGCAGCCAGTATCTAGCGGGGCAAGAGACCCAGTACTTC. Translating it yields CASSQYLAGQETQYF.

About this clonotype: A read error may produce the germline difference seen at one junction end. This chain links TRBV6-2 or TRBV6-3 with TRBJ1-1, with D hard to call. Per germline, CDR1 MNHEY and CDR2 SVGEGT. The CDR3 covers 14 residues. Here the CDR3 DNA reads TGTGCCAGCGCGAAAGACAAACCGAACACTGGAGCTTTCTTT. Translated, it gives CASAKDKPNTGAFF.

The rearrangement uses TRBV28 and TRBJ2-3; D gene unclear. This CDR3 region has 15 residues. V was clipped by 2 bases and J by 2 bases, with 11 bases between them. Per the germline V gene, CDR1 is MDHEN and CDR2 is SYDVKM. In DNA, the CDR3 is TGTGCCAGCAGTTTAATTGTTGGCTACACAGATACGCAGTATTTT. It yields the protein CASSLIVGYTDTQYF.